Shown below are 12 T cell receptor beta chains from a single sample sequenced in a study of T cells in Graves' hyperthyroidism and ophthalmopathy. TCR beta CDR3 regions were amplified from RNA. HTBI primers were used for first-round RT-PCR of the TCR CDR3. TCRdb reprocessed the multiplex PCR reads with MiXCR, giving one entry per CDR3 protein. The repertoire holds 490,000 or so distinct CDR3 sequences, with around 16% as singletons. Sequencing used blood. These receptors were taken from a woman in her 30s with Graves' ophthalmopathy.

This clonotype was observed at least ten times. The rearrangement joins TRBV18 to TRBJ1-1, with D uncertain. The CDR3 contains 13 residues. Trimming stripped 1 base from V and 1 base from J, with 4 bases between. CDR1 is KGHSH and CDR2 is LQKENI in the germline V gene. The CDR3 here is CASSPRGNTEAFF. Written as DNA, the CDR3 is TGTGCCAGCTCACCACGGGGGAACACTGAAGCTTTCTTT.

The count of this clonotype is one. The J gene is TRBJ2-3, the V gene TRBV20-1; perhaps D is TRBD1 or TRBD2 (5 bases each). CDR1 is DFQATT, CDR2 SNEGSKA, per germline (reference sequence). The V end was cut by 7 bases, the J end by 2 bases, with 16 bases between. This CDR3 is built from 14 residues. The DNA for the CDR3 is TGCAGTGGCCCTGAGGGGCAGTACACAGATACGCAGTATTTT. Its translation is CSGPEGQYTDTQYF.

This clonotype was seen repeatedly, ten times or more. The rearrangement links TRBV20-1 to TRBJ1-4; a possible D gene is TRBD1 (5 bases). Germline V gene sequence: CDR1 DFQATT, CDR2 SNEGSKA (reference sequence). The V and J ends lost 0 bases and 6 bases respectively, with 11 bases between them. The CDR3 length is 14 residues. The CDR3 region is CSARDTAQDEKLFF. DNA for the CDR3: TGCAGTGCTAGAGATACCGCACAGGATGAAAAACTGTTTTTT.

This clonotype was counted at least ten times. The genes are TRBV6-1 and TRBJ2-3; TRBD2 aligns across 9 bases. The V gene's germline CDR1 is MNHNS and CDR2 SASEGT. V gave up 5 bases and J gave up 8 bases; unmatched junction bases: 11. This CDR3 region has 15 residues. For the CDR3, the DNA is TGTGCCAGCAGTAATAGCGGGAGCGGGTTTAGTACGCAGTATTTT. Protein product: CASSNSGSGFSTQYF.

This clonotype was recorded only once. This chain joins TRBV19 and TRBJ1-2; 8 nucleotides align to TRBD1. The V segment lost 9 bases and the J segment 4 bases; nucleotides outside the gene matches: 16. CDR1 is LNHDA, CDR2 SQIVND, per germline (reference sequence). The CDR3 has 16 amino acids. The CDR3 spells CASHASTGAGLYGYTF. DNA for the CDR3: TGTGCCAGCCATGCGTCGACAGGGGCGGGGCTCTATGGCTACACCTTC. Full variable domain (remainder filled in from reference TRBV19 and TRBJ1-2): DGGITQSPKYLFRKEGQNVTLSCEQNLNHDAMYWYRQDPGQGLRLIYYSQIVNDFQKGDIAEGYSVSREKKESFPLTVTSAQKNPTAFYLCASHASTGAGLYGYTFGSGTRLTVV.

Here the CDR3 reads CAISATSSSYEQYF. The DNA for the CDR3 is TGTGCCATCAGTGCTACTTCGAGCTCCTACGAGCAGTACTTC. The gene calls are TRBV10-3 and TRBJ2-7, with unresolved D. The V and J ends lost 4 bases and 0 bases respectively, with 10 bases between them. There are 14 residues in the CDR3. Germline CDR1 and CDR2: ENHRY and SYGVKD.

This clonotype was recorded at least ten times. The rearrangement uses TRBV28 and TRBJ2-1, with D perhaps given as TRBD1 or TRBD2 (5 bases each). Germline CDR1 and CDR2: MDHEN and SYDVKM. The germline V and J ends were trimmed by 6 bases and 7 bases, with 16 bases remaining between them. The CDR3 covers 14 residues. In DNA, the CDR3 is TGTGCCAGCAGCTTGGGGACCGGAGGAAATGAGCAGTTCTTC. Residues: CASSLGTGGNEQFF.

This clonotype was observed at least ten times. The chain uses TRBV28 and TRBJ2-3; 11 bases align to TRBD2. CDR1 and CDR2 (germline): MDHEN, SYDVKM. Trimming cost V 5 bases and J 3 bases; bases outside gene matches: 10. The CDR3 contains 17 residues. As DNA, the CDR3 is TGTGCCAGCAGTCAAGCCACTAGCGGGAGTGAGACAGATACGCAGTATTTT. The encoded protein is CASSQATSGSETDTQYF.

In this sample, this clonotype turned up a few times. The chain employs TRBV4-1 and TRBJ2-1; 10 bases map to TRBD2. The CDR3 covers 19 residues. V gave up 5 bases and J gave up 9 bases; unmatched junction bases: 22. Germline V gene sequence: CDR1 MGHRA, CDR2 YSYEKL. Here the CDR3 reads CASSIPGPRASGSLSEQFF. The CDR3 DNA reads as TGCGCCAGCAGCATACCGGGACCACGGGCTAGCGGGAGTCTTTCTGAGCAGTTCTTC.

Ten or more counts support this clonotype. This chain links TRBV7-2 with TRBJ2-3, with TRBD2 matching 7 bases. V lost 1 base to trimming and J lost 5 bases; unmatched junction nucleotides: 3. The CDR3 runs 14 residues. The germline gives CDR1 SGHTA, CDR2 FQGNSA. Written as DNA, the CDR3 is TGTGCCAGCAGCTTAGGACTAGCTAGAGATACGCAGTATTTT. Its translation: CASSLGLARDTQYF.

This clonotype was picked up many times. The chain combines TRBV20-1 with TRBJ2-7; 7 positions agree with TRBD2. The ends lost 6 bases at V and 0 bases at J; junction bases unmatched: 5. Germline CDR1 reads DFQATT; CDR2 reads SNEGSKA (reference sequence). There are 13 residues in the CDR3. CDR3 protein: CSARLAASYEQYF. In DNA, the CDR3 is TGCAGTGCGCGGCTAGCGGCCTCCTACGAGCAGTACTTC.

This clonotype was seen repeatedly, ten times or more. The rearrangement joins TRBV11-1 to TRBJ2-1; D possibly corresponds to TRBD2 (5 bases). This CDR3 is 15 amino acids long. CDR1 is SGHAT and CDR2 is FQDESV in the germline V gene (reference sequence). Trimming cost V 2 bases and J 0 bases, with 8 bases left between them. The CDR3 here is CASSLKSGSYNEQFF. The CDR3, as DNA: TGTGCCAGCAGCTTAAAGAGCGGCTCCTACAATGAGCAGTTCTTC.